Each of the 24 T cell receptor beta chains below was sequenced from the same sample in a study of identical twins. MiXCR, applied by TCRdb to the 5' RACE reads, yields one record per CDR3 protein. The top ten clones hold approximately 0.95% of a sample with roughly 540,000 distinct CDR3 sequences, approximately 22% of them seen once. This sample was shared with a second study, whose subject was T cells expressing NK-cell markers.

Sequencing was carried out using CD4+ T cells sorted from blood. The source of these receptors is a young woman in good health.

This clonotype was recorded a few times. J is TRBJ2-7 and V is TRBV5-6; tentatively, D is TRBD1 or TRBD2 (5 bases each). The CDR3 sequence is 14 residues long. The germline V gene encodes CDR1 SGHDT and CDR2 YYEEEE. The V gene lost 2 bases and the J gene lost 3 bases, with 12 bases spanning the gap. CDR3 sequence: CASSLLDRGYEQYF. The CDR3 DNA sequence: TGTGCCAGCAGCTTACTAGACAGAGGCTACGAGCAGTACTTC.

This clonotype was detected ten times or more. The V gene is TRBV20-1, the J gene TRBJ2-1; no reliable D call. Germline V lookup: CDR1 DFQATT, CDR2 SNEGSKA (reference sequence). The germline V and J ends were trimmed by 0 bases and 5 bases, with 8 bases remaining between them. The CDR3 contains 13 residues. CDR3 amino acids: CSARDPVNNEQFF. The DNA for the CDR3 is TGCAGTGCTAGAGACCCCGTGAACAATGAGCAGTTCTTC.

The CDR3 DNA reads as TGTGCCAGCAGAGGACCGAGGGGCCGGGGCACTGAAGCTTTCTTT. Translating it yields CASRGPRGRGTEAFF. The J gene is TRBJ1-1, the V gene TRBV6-1; perhaps TRBD1 as D (5 bases). Germline loops: CDR1 MNHNS, CDR2 SASEGT. The CDR3 totals 15 residues. Trimming shortened V by 6 bases and J by 4 bases, and 18 bases separated the two germline ends.

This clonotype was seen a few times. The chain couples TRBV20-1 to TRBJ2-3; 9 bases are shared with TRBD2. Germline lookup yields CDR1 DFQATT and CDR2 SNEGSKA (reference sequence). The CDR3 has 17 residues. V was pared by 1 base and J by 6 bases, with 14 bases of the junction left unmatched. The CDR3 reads CSARGVGAGGLQDTQYF. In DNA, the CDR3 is TGCAGTGCTAGAGGCGTAGGAGCGGGGGGCCTCCAGGATACGCAGTATTTT.

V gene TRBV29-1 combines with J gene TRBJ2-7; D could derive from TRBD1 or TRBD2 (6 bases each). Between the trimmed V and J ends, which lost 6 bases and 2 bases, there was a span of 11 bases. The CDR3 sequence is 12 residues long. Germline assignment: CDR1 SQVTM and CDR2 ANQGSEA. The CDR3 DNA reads TGCAGCGTAGTGGAGGGGGCCTACGAGCAGTACTTC. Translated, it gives CSVVEGAYEQYF.

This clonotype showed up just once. This chain's CDR3 is CASSPNRANQPQHF. CDR3 DNA sequence: TGTGCCAGCTCACCGAACAGGGCCAATCAGCCCCAGCATTTT. J is TRBJ1-5 and V is TRBV18; TRBD1 might be the D (6 bases). The ends were cut back, 3 bases at V and 3 bases at J, with 9 bases in the middle. Germline lookup yields CDR1 KGHSH and CDR2 LQKENI. This CDR3 has 14 amino acids.

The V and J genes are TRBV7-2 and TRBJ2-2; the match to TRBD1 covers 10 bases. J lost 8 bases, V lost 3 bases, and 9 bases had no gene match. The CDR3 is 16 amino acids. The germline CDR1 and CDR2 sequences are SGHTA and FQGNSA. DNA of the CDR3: TGTGCCAGCAGCTTGACAGGGGGCCTAGGGAATGGGGAGCTGTTTTTT. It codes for CASSLTGGLGNGELFF.

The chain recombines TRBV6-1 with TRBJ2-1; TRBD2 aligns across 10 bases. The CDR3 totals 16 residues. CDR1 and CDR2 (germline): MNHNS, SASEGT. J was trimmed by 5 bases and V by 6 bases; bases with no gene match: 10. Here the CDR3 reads CASRTSSGGPDNEQFF. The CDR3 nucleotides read TGTGCCAGCAGAACAAGTAGCGGGGGGCCAGACAATGAGCAGTTCTTC.

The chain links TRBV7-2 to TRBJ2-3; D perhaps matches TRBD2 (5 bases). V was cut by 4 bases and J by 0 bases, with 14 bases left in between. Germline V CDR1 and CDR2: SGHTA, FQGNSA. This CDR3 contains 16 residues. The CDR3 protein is CASSSLDWISTDTQYF. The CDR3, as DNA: TGTGCCAGCAGCTCCTTGGACTGGATTAGCACAGATACGCAGTATTTT.

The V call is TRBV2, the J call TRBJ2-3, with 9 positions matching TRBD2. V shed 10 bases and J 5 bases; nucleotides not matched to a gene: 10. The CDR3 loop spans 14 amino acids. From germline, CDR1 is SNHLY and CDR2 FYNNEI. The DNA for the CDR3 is TGTGCCAATACGCGGGGGGGTTCGGAAGATACGCAGTATTTT. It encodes CANTRGGSEDTQYF.

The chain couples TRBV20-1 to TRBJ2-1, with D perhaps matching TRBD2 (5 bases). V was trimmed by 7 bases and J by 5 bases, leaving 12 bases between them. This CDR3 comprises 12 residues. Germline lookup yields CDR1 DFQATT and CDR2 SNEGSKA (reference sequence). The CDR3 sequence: CSGHSGNNEQFF. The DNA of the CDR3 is TGCAGTGGGCATTCGGGGAACAATGAGCAGTTCTTC.

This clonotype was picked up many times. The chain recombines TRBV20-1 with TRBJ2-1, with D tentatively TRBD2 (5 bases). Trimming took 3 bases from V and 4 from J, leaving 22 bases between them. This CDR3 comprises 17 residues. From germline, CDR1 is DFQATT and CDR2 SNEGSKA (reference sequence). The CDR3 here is CSASSRGLGGNYNEQFF. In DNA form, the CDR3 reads TGCAGTGCTAGTTCACGGGGATTAGGTGGAAATTACAATGAGCAGTTCTTC.

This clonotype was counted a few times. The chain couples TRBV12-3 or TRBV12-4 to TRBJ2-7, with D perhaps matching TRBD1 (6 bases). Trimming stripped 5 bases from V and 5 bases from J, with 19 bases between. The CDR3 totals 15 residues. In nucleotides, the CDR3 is TGTGCCAGCAGTCAGAGGCAGGGGACGGTCCACGAGCAGTACTTC. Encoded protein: CASSQRQGTVHEQYF.

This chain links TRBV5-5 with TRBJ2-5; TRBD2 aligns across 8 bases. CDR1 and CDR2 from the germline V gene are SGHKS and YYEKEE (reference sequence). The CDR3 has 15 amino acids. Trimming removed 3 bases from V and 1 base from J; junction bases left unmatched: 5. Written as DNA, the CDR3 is TGTGCCAGCAGCTCTATAGCGGGGAGCCAAGAGACCCAGTACTTC. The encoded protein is CASSSIAGSQETQYF.

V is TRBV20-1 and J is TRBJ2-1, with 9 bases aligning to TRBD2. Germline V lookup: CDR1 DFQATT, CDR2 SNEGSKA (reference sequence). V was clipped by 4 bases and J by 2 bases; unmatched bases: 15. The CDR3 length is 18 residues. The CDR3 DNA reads TGCAGTGCTACCCCGGCTGTTGGCGGGAGGGCCCCCTACAATGAGCAGTTCTTC. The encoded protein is CSATPAVGGRAPYNEQFF.

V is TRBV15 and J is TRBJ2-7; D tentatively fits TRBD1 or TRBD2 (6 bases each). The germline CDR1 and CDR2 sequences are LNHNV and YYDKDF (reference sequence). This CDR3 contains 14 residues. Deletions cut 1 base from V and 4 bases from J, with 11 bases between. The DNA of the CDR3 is TGTGCCACCAGCAGAGCCCCGGGGGCATACGAGCAGTACTTC. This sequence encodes CATSRAPGAYEQYF.

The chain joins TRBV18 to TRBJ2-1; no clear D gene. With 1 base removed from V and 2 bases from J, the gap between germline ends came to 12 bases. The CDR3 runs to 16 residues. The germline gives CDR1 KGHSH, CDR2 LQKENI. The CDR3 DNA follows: TGTGCCAGCTCACCACATCAGGACCAAACCTACAATGAGCAGTTCTTC. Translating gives CASSPHQDQTYNEQFF.

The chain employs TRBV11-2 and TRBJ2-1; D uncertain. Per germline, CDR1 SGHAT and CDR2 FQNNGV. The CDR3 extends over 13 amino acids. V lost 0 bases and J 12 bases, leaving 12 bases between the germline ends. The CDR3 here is CASSLESRVAQFF. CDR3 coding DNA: TGTGCCAGCAGCTTAGAATCTAGGGTTGCGCAGTTCTTC.

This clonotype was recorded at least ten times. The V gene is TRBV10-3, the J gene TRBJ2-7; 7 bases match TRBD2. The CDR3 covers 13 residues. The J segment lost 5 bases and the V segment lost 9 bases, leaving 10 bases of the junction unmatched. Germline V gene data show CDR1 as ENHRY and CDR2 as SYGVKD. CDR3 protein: CAIGTKLSHEQYF. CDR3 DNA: TGTGCCATTGGGACTAAGCTTTCCCACGAGCAGTACTTC.

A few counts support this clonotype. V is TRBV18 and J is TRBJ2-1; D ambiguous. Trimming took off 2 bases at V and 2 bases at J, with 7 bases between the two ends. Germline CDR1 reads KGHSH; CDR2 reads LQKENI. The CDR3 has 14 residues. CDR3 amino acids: CASSPDQAYNEQFF. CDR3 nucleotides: TGTGCCAGCTCACCAGACCAGGCCTACAATGAGCAGTTCTTC.

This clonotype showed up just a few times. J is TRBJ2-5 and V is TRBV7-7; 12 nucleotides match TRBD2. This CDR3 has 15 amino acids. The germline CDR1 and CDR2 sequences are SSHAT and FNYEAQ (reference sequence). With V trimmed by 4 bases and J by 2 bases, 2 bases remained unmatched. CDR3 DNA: TGTGCCAGCAGCTATGGACTAGCGGGACAAGAGACCCAGTACTTC. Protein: CASSYGLAGQETQYF.

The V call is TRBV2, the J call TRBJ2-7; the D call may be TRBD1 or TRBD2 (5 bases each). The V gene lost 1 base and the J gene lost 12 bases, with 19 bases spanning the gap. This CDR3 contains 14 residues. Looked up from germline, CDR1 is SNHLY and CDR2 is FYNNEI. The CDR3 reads CASSEGGRRTIGYF. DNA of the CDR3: TGTGCCAGCAGTGAAGGGGGACGGAGGACGATTGGGTACTTC.

The CDR3 bases are TGTGCCAGCAGCAGAGCGGTCACAGATACGCAGTATTTT. It translates to CASSRAVTDTQYF. The V call is TRBV9, the J call TRBJ2-3; TRBD2 might be the D (5 bases). The CDR3 spans 13 residues. Germline loops: CDR1 SGDLS, CDR2 YYNGEE. V lost 4 bases and J 2 bases, leaving 8 bases between the germline ends.

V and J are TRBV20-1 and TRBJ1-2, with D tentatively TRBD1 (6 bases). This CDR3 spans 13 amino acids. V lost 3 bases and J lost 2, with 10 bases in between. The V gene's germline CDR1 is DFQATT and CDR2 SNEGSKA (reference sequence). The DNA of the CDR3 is TGCAGTGCTAGGGGCAGGGGCAACTATGGCTACACCTTC. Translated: CSARGRGNYGYTF.